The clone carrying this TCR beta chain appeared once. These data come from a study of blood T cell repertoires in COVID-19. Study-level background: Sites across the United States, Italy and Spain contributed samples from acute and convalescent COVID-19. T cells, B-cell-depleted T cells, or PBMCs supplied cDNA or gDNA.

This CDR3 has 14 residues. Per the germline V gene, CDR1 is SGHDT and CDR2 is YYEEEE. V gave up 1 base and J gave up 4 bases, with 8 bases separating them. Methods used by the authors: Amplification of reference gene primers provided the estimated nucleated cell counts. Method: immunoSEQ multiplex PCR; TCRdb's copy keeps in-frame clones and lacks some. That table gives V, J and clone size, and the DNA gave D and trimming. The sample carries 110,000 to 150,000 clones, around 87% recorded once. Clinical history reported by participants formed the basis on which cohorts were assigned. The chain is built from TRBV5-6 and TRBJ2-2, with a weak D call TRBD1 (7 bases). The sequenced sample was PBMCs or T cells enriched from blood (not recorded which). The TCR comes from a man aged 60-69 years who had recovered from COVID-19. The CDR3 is CASSLQGGTGELFF. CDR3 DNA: TGTGCCAGCAGCTTGCAGGGGGGCACCGGGGAGCTGTTTTTT.